The 28 T cell receptor beta chains reported below all come from one sample, sequenced in a study of long-term antiretroviral therapy in people with HIV. Version v3.0 of the immunoSEQ assay ran at survey level. Data came from immunoSEQ multiplex PCR; TCRdb stores just in-frame clones and leaves some out. This sample carries some 19,000 clones, 70% to 90% of them seen once, and the ten largest clones take less than 4%. This sample comprised unsorted PBMCs, obtained around 2.7 years after starting antiretroviral therapy. The receptors were sampled from a woman aged 45-60 years with HIV.

The rearrangement links TRBV4-2 to TRBJ2-7, with TRBD1 matching 7 bases. J gave up 0 bases and V 2 bases, and 13 bases lay outside the gene matches. CDR1 and CDR2 (germline): LGHNA, YNFKEQ. The CDR3 is made up of 18 amino acids. CDR3 sequence (DNA): TGTGCCAGCAGCCAAACGGCCGGACAGGTACGTCTCTCCTACGAGCAGTACTTC. Residues: CASSQTAGQVRLSYEQYF.

The count of this clone is one. The junction shows a germline mismatch at one end, possibly a read error. The rearrangement uses TRBV2 and TRBJ2-7; D possibly corresponds to TRBD1 (5 bases). The CDR3 is 15 amino acids. Germline CDR1 reads SNHLY; CDR2 reads FYNNEI. The CDR3 protein is CASREDSRISYEQYF. The CDR3 DNA reads TGTGCCAGCAGGGAAGACAGTCGGATCTCCTACGAGCAGTACTTC. The entire variable domain, with the rest obtained from reference TRBV2 and TRBJ2-7, is as follows: EPEVTQTPSHQVTQMGQEVILRCVPISNHLYFYWYRQILGQKVEFLVSFYNNEISEKSEIFDDQFSVERPDGSNFTLKIRSTKLEDSAMYFCASREDSRISYEQYFGPGTRLTVT.

The chain joins TRBV2 to TRBJ2-7, with a possible D match to TRBD1 (6 bases). Germline lookup yields CDR1 SNHLY and CDR2 FYNNEI. The CDR3 is 13 residues long. The germline V and J ends were trimmed by 8 bases and 1 base, with 12 bases remaining between them. This CDR3 is CASRATGSYEQYF. The CDR3 region has the DNA TGTGCCAGCCGAGCGACAGGTTCCTACGAGCAGTACTTC.

The J gene is TRBJ2-7, the V gene TRBV20-1, with 7 nucleotides matching TRBD2. V gave up 5 bases and J gave up 3 bases; unmatched junction bases: 1. From germline, CDR1 is DFQATT and CDR2 SNEGSKA (reference sequence). This CDR3 has 11 residues. The CDR3 region is CSAGGVYEQYF. CDR3 nucleotides: TGCAGTGCTGGGGGGGTCTACGAGCAGTACTTC.

The CDR3 is CASSEGGSNQPQHF. CDR3 DNA sequence: TGCGCCAGCAGTGAGGGAGGTTCCAATCAGCCCCAGCATTTT. The genes are TRBV10-1 and TRBJ1-5; no clear D gene. V was pared by 2 bases and J by 3 bases, with 8 bases between. Germline V gene data show CDR1 as WNHNN and CDR2 as SYGVQD (reference sequence). The CDR3 consists of 14 residues.

J is TRBJ1-1 and V is TRBV18; the D gene is possibly TRBD1 (6 bases). The length of the CDR3 is 13 residues. The germline gives CDR1 KGHSH, CDR2 LQKENI. V lost 3 bases, J lost 7 bases, and 12 bases lay in between. CDR3: CASSPSPQGEAFF. For the CDR3, the DNA is TGTGCCAGCTCACCGTCCCCACAGGGTGAAGCTTTCTTT.

This chain connects TRBV4-3 to TRBJ2-7; D ambiguous. CDR3 length: 17 residues. Germline V gene data show CDR1 as LGHNA and CDR2 as YSLEER. V gave up 0 bases and J gave up 3 bases, with 18 bases separating them. This CDR3 reads CASSQEETTRTGYEQYF. The CDR3 DNA reads as TGCGCCAGCAGCCAAGAAGAGACAACACGGACGGGCTACGAGCAGTACTTC.

The CDR3 DNA follows: TGCGCCAGCAGCCAACCCGGACAGGCTAACTATGGCTACACCTTC. The encoded protein is CASSQPGQANYGYTF. The V call is TRBV4-1, the J call TRBJ1-2, with 7 nucleotides matching TRBD1. V lost 2 bases, J lost 0 bases, and 3 bases stayed unmatched. CDR1 and CDR2 from the germline V gene are MGHRA and YSYEKL. The CDR3 length is 15 residues.

The chain carries TRBV28 and TRBJ2-3; 10 nucleotides align to TRBD2. This CDR3 is built from 16 residues. Germline V CDR1 and CDR2: MDHEN, SYDVKM. The V segment lost 6 bases and the J segment 8 bases; nucleotides outside the gene matches: 14. The CDR3 bases are TGTGCCAGCAGCCCCCGGGGGGCTAGCGGGAGAGGTACGCAGTATTTT. Amino acid sequence: CASSPRGASGRGTQYF. Full variable domain (remainder filled in from reference TRBV28 and TRBJ2-3): DVKVTQSSRYLVKRTGEKVFLECVQDMDHENMFWYRQDPGLGLRLIYFSYDVKMKEKGDIPEGYSVSREKKERFSLILESASTNQTSMYLCASSPRGASGRGTQYFGPGTRLTVL.

This rearrangement joins TRBV5-1 to TRBJ1-1; 9 positions match TRBD1. This CDR3 comprises 15 residues. With 4 bases clipped from V and 1 base from J, the junction kept 5 bases outside the gene matches. Germline-derived CDR1 and CDR2 are SGHRS and YFSETQ. CDR3 amino acids: CASSVTGGKNTEAFF. CDR3 DNA: TGCGCCAGCAGCGTAACAGGGGGCAAGAACACTGAAGCTTTCTTT.

This clone was found a few times. V gene TRBV28 combines with J gene TRBJ2-7; TRBD2 agrees at 7 bases. The CDR3 extends over 14 amino acids. Germline assignment: CDR1 MDHEN and CDR2 SYDVKM. Unmatched junction bases numbered 4, after V lost 3 bases and J lost 2 bases. The CDR3 is CASSLVTSPYEQYF. DNA of the CDR3: TGTGCCAGCAGTTTGGTGACTAGCCCCTACGAGCAGTACTTC.

The rearrangement joins TRBV9 to TRBJ2-5; 8 bases map to TRBD1. The germline gives CDR1 SGDLS, CDR2 YYNGEE. This CDR3 is built from 15 residues. V lost 0 bases, J lost 4 bases, and 5 bases stayed unmatched. CDR3 nucleotides: TGTGCCAGCAGCGTAGCAGGGGGCGTACGAGAGACCCAGTACTTC. This gives the protein CASSVAGGVRETQYF.

CDR3 nucleotide sequence: TGTGCCAGCAGTCCCCCGGGACAGGGAGGCGAGCAGTACTTC. Encoded protein: CASSPPGQGGEQYF. The gene calls are TRBV7-9 and TRBJ2-7; 9 nucleotides align to TRBD1. The CDR3 extends over 14 amino acids. V dropped 6 bases and J dropped 6; count of bases not matched to a gene: 9. Germline CDR1 reads SEHNR; CDR2 reads FQNEAQ (reference sequence).

The chain's CDR3 is CASSFQGQGYEQYF. The CDR3, as DNA: TGTGCCAGCAGTTTCCAGGGACAGGGTTACGAGCAGTACTTC. The chain recombines TRBV27 with TRBJ2-7, with TRBD1 matching 9 bases. This CDR3 contains 14 residues. Germline CDR1 and CDR2: MNHEY and SMNVEV (reference sequence). The V segment lost 3 bases and the J segment 4 bases; nucleotides outside the gene matches: 4.

The J gene is TRBJ2-3, the V gene TRBV19, with 8 bases fitting TRBD2. The CDR3 has 15 amino acids. The germline CDR1 and CDR2 sequences are LNHDA and SQIVND (reference sequence). With V trimmed by 4 bases and J by 6 bases, 9 bases remained unmatched. The CDR3 DNA is TGTGCCAGTAGTACCCCGGGACTAGTATATGATACGCAGTATTTT. Translation: CASSTPGLVYDTQYF.

The chain recombines TRBV5-6 with TRBJ2-7; 9 bases are a match to TRBD2. The CDR3 runs 17 residues. J gave up 0 bases and V 0 bases, and 7 bases lay outside the gene matches. Germline V gene data show CDR1 as SGHDT and CDR2 as YYEEEE. CDR3 loop: CASSLGVAGVFSYEQYF. The CDR3 region has the DNA TGTGCCAGCAGCTTGGGAGTAGCGGGAGTCTTCTCCTACGAGCAGTACTTC.

The rearrangement uses TRBV28 and TRBJ1-5, with D perhaps TRBD1 (6 bases). The CDR3 spans 17 residues. The V and J ends lost 10 bases and 0 bases respectively, with 22 bases between them. Per germline, CDR1 MDHEN and CDR2 SYDVKM. The CDR3 here is CATNTRTEKYSNQPQHF. CDR3 coding DNA: TGTGCCACCAATACTCGGACAGAGAAATATAGCAATCAGCCCCAGCATTTT.

This clone has a single count. The chain links TRBV10-3 to TRBJ1-4; the D gene is possibly TRBD1 (5 bases). V lost 0 bases and J 3 bases, leaving 8 bases between the germline ends. The CDR3 consists of 15 residues. CDR1 and CDR2 (germline): ENHRY, SYGVKD. For the CDR3, the DNA is TGTGCCATCAGTGAGTCGAGGGGTGCTAATGAAAAACTGTTTTTT. It translates to CAISESRGANEKLFF.

The CDR3 bases are TGCGCCAGCAGGTCGGGACAGGGGTCAGATACGCAGTATTTT. Translation gives CASRSGQGSDTQYF. The V gene is TRBV5-1, the J gene TRBJ2-3, with TRBD1 matching 10 bases. The length of the CDR3 is 14 residues. Germline trimming cut 5 bases from V and 4 bases from J; bases unmatched to any gene: 4. Germline-derived CDR1 and CDR2 are SGHRS and YFSETQ.

This clone occurred a few times. V usage is TRBV7-2 and J usage is TRBJ1-2; D is ambiguous. Looked up from germline, CDR1 is SGHTA and CDR2 is FQGNSA. The CDR3 extends over 15 amino acids. The V and J ends lost 5 bases and 4 bases respectively, with 17 bases between them. The DNA of the CDR3 is TGTGCCAGCAGCGCTACCGTTGGGGTGGCCTATGGCTACACCTTC. This sequence encodes CASSATVGVAYGYTF.

The chain couples TRBV19 to TRBJ2-3; D is uncertain. The V gene's germline CDR1 is LNHDA and CDR2 SQIVND (reference sequence). V was cut by 3 bases and J by 0 bases, with 7 bases left in between. The length of the CDR3 is 14 residues. The CDR3 reads CASSMVPSTDTQYF. As DNA, the CDR3 is TGTGCCAGTAGTATGGTTCCTAGCACAGATACGCAGTATTTT. Variable domain in full (rest from reference TRBV19 and TRBJ2-3): DGGITQSPKYLFRKEGQNVTLSCEQNLNHDAMYWYRQDPGQGLRLIYYSQIVNDFQKGDIAEGYSVSREKKESFPLTVTSAQKNPTAFYLCASSMVPSTDTQYFGPGTRLTVL.

The chain carries TRBV9 and TRBJ2-7; 7 bases line up with TRBD1. J lost 3 bases, V lost 0 bases, and 3 bases had no gene match. Germline values: CDR1 SGDLS, CDR2 YYNGEE. The CDR3 is made up of 14 amino acids. The CDR3: CASSVGDRVYEQYF. The CDR3 DNA sequence: TGTGCCAGCAGCGTAGGTGACAGGGTCTACGAGCAGTACTTC.

This rearrangement joins TRBV19 to TRBJ2-5; no clear D gene. The CDR3 consists of 13 residues. The germline CDR1 and CDR2 sequences are LNHDA and SQIVND (reference sequence). V dropped 3 bases and J dropped 2 bases, with 7 bases sitting between them. CDR3 in amino acids: CASSIQQQETQYF. The CDR3 coding sequence is TGTGCCAGTAGTATCCAGCAGCAAGAGACCCAGTACTTC. The complete variable domain, with remaining parts taken from reference TRBV19 and TRBJ2-5, reads DGGITQSPKYLFRKEGQNVTLSCEQNLNHDAMYWYRQDPGQGLRLIYYSQIVNDFQKGDIAEGYSVSREKKESFPLTVTSAQKNPTAFYLCASSIQQQETQYFGPGTRLLVL.

The rearrangement joins TRBV7-6 to TRBJ2-6; D gene uncertain. Trimming pared 6 bases from V and 5 bases from J, leaving 11 bases between. Looked up from germline, CDR1 is SGHVS and CDR2 is FNYEAQ. The CDR3 totals 14 residues. The CDR3, as DNA: TGTGCCAGCAGTGGGGAAGTTTGGGCCAACGTCCTGACTTTC. Translation: CASSGEVWANVLTF.

V gene TRBV5-5 combines with J gene TRBJ2-7; D is possibly TRBD1 or TRBD2 (5 bases each). The germline V gene has CDR1 SGHKS and CDR2 YYEKEE (reference sequence). The length of the CDR3 is 16 residues. Trimming removed 4 bases from V and 3 bases from J, with 20 bases in between. CDR3 DNA: TGTGCCAGCAGCCCCACCCCTGCCCCGAGGGGCTACGAGCAGTACTTC. Translating gives CASSPTPAPRGYEQYF. Full variable domain (missing parts from reference TRBV5-5 and TRBJ2-7): DAGVTQSPTHLIKTRGQQVTLRCSPISGHKSVSWYQQVLGQGPQFIFQYYEKEERGRGNFPDRFSARQFPNYSSELNVNALLLGDSALYLCASSPTPAPRGYEQYFGPGTRLTVT.

CDR3: CASSQDTGVYEQYF. The CDR3 nucleotides are TGTGCCAGCAGCCAAGATACAGGGGTCTACGAGCAGTACTTC. J is TRBJ2-7 and V is TRBV4-2; 7 nucleotides match TRBD1. Trimming at V came to 0 bases and at J to 3 bases, leaving 2 bases not matched to a gene. Germline loops: CDR1 LGHNA, CDR2 YNFKEQ. CDR3 length: 14 residues.

V and J are TRBV29-1 and TRBJ2-7; a possible D gene is TRBD1 (6 bases). The CDR3 has 14 residues. V lost 0 bases, J lost 2 bases, and 11 bases lay in between. CDR1 is SQVTM and CDR2 is ANQGSEA in the germline V gene. CDR3 sequence (DNA): TGCAGCGTTGAAGACAGGGGCGAAACCTACGAGCAGTACTTC. As protein: CSVEDRGETYEQYF.

This clone was detected only once. The CDR3 region has the DNA TGCAGTGCCGCCGCCTTCGAAAGGTATTTT. Translation gives CSAAAFERYF. The chain couples TRBV20-1 to TRBJ2-3; D is unclear. V lost 6 bases and J lost 14, with 15 bases in between. The CDR3 is made up of 10 amino acids. Germline V gene lookup returns CDR1 DFQATT and CDR2 SNEGSKA (reference sequence).